The 4 T cell receptor beta chains reported below all come from one sample, sequenced in a study of cytomegalovirus exposure and HLA in healthy donors (dated by TCRdb to 2015 to 2018). The library was made by the immunoSEQ multiplex PCR assay. For the multiplex PCR, a mixture combining 60 forward primers for TCR Vbeta segments and 13 reverse primers for TCR Jbeta segments was used. TCRdb took over this immuneACCESS table, retaining in-frame rearrangements with V and J assigned. Such tables are incomplete; in checked studies, under half of the missing clones stem from an unresolved V gene, and the remainder is unexplained. This sample has fewer than 350,000 clones in its table, and approximately 90% of those were observed once. Clones ranked in the top ten supply approximately 2.2% of the sample. The sequenced material came from PBMCs. These receptors were obtained from a woman aged 18-30 years in good health and CMV-seronegative.

The genes are TRBV30 and TRBJ1-5; 7 bases align to TRBD1. Germline V gene data show CDR1 as GTSNPN and CDR2 as SVGIG (reference sequence). The CDR3 consists of 13 residues. The junction had 4 bases not matched to a gene; V was cut back by 7 bases and J by 1 base. In nucleotides, the CDR3 is TGTGCCTTCACGGGACAGAGCAATCAGCCCCAGCATTTT. Its protein product is CAFTGQSNQPQHF.

This clone was found once. The V gene is TRBV10-3, the J gene TRBJ2-2; 10 positions match TRBD2. The germline gives CDR1 ENHRY, CDR2 SYGVKD. V trimming: 6 bases; J trimming: 6 bases; junction bases outside the gene matches: 1. The CDR3 length is 13 residues. CDR3 residues: CAIRGTSAGELFF. The DNA for the CDR3 is TGTGCCATCAGGGGGACTAGCGCCGGGGAGCTGTTTTTT.

The rearrangement joins TRBV20-1 to TRBJ2-3; maybe TRBD2 (7 bases). CDR3 size: 11 residues. V was cut by 6 bases and J by 11 bases, with 15 bases left in between. Germline CDR1 is DFQATT and CDR2 is SNEGSKA (reference sequence). CDR3 bases: TGCAGTGCCCAGACTAGCAGGGGGCAGTATTTT. It encodes CSAQTSRGQYF.

CDR3 sequence reads: CASSSWGQGTDTQYF. In DNA, the CDR3 is TGTGCCAGCAGCTCGTGGGGACAGGGCACAGATACGCAGTATTTT. The J gene is TRBJ2-3, the V gene TRBV5-8; 8 bases line up with TRBD1. Germline CDR1 reads SGHTS; CDR2 reads YDEGEE. This CDR3 has 15 residues. J was trimmed by 1 base and V by 3 bases; bases with no gene match: 4.